This TCR beta chain was sequenced in a study of blood T cell repertoires in COVID-19. For the study at large: Sources were T cells, B-cell-depleted T cells, or PBMCs; the material itself was cDNA or gDNA.

The CDR3 has 14 amino acids. V lost 6 bases and J lost 7; bases outside the gene matches: 8. Germline CDR1 is MNHEY and CDR2 is SVGAGI. The protocol was immunoSEQ multiplex PCR, while the TCRdb copy is restricted to in-frame clones and leaves out a portion. The data show tens of thousands of clones, 85% to 90% seen once. The receptor comes from a man aged 35 to 55 with COVID-19, enrolled during active disease. The sample taken for sequencing was peripheral blood. This chain connects TRBV6-5 to TRBJ1-5; TRBD1 matches at 8 bases. CDR3 DNA sequence: TGTGCCAGCAGGCCATTACAGGGGGACCAGCCCCAGCATTTT. Residues: CASRPLQGDQPQHF.